This T cell receptor (beta chain) was observed in a study of beta chain features in type 1 diabetes. Across the study: Across the samples, some 99 million sorted cells were examined in total.

Reverse transcription of all isolated RNA meant that expressed TCRB transcripts were sequenced. Profiling relied on immunoSEQ multiplex PCR, and the TCRdb table lists in-frame clones only, not all of them. The sample includes roughly 610,000 clones, roughly 15% of them seen just once. This clone has a handful of counts. This CDR3 has 15 amino acids. The ends lost 0 bases at V and 4 bases at J; junction bases unmatched: 5. The germline V gene has CDR1 LGHNA and CDR2 YSLEER. The receptor's source is a man aged 18 to 35 in good health. The rearrangement links TRBV4-3 to TRBJ2-5, with 7 bases matching TRBD2. Source material: naive CD4+ T cells from blood. The CDR3 here is CASSQELARVETQYF. In nucleotides, the CDR3 is TGCGCCAGCAGCCAAGAACTAGCGAGGGTAGAGACCCAGTACTTC.